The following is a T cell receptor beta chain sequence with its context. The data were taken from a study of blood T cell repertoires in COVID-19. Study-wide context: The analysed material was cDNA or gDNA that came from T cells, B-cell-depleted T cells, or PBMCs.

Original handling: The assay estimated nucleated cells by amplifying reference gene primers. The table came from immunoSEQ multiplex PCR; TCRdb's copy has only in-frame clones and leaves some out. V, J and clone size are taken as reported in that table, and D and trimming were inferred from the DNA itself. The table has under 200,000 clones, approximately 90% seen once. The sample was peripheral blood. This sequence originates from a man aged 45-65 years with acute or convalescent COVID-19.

DNA for the CDR3: TGTGCCAGCAGCCACGGGGGGTTAATGGCCAAAAACATTCAGTACTTC. Residues: CASSHGGLMAKNIQYF. This sequence joins TRBV11-2 and TRBJ2-4, with 7 bases matching TRBD2. This CDR3 is built from 16 residues. Germline V gene data show CDR1 as SGHAT and CDR2 as FQNNGV. The V segment lost 5 bases and the J segment 1 base; nucleotides outside the gene matches: 8.